This TCR beta chain was retrieved from a study of T cell responses to AZD1222 COVID-19 vaccine. Repertoires were generated with immunoSEQ multiplex PCR, while TCRdb's copy carries only in-frame clones and drops some. The top ten hold just under 7% of the sample, which has more than 150,000 clones, around 85% seen once. Study observations and caveats: Spike-specific TCR breadth and depth rose after two AZD1222 doses.

The CDR3 runs 14 residues. After removal of 7 bases from V and 7 bases from J, the junction contained 8 bases not matched to a gene. Germline-derived CDR1 and CDR2 are LNHDA and SQIVND (reference sequence). Turning to this clone: Antigen unknown.

This sequence was found in an adult who had recovered from COVID-19. This material consisted of peripheral blood, taken after recovery from COVID-19. This chain uses TRBV19 with TRBJ2-5, with 11 bases aligning to TRBD2. The CDR3 protein is CASKVAGGDGTQYF. CDR3 nucleotide sequence: TGTGCCAGTAAGGTAGCGGGGGGGGACGGGACCCAGTACTTC. Full variable domain (outside the CDR3, taken from reference TRBV19 and TRBJ2-5): DGGITQSPKYLFRKEGQNVTLSCEQNLNHDAMYWYRQDPGQGLRLIYYSQIVNDFQKGDIAEGYSVSREKKESFPLTVTSAQKNPTAFYLCASKVAGGDGTQYFGPGTRLLVL.